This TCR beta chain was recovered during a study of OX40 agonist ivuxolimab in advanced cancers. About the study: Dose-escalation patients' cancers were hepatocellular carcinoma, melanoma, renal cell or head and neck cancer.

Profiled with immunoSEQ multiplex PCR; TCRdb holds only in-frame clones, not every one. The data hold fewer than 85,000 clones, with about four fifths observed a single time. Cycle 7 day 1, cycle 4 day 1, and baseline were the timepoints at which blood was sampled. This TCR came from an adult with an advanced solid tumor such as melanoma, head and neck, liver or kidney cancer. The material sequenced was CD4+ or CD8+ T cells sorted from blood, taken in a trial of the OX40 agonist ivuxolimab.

The CDR3 bases are TGTGCCACCAGCAGAGTTCCCCCCGGGGAGCTGTTTTTT. Encoded protein: CATSRVPPGELFF. V and J are TRBV15 and TRBJ2-2; D not resolved. This CDR3 is 13 amino acids long. The V and J ends lost 1 base and 6 bases respectively, with 6 bases between them. The germline CDR1 and CDR2 sequences are LNHNV and YYDKDF (reference sequence).